This TCR beta chain was recovered during a study of neurological immune-mediated disorders. Study-wide points: TCR clonal expansion peaked in HTLV-1-associated myelopathy patients and was lowest in multiple sclerosis patients. When the repertoires were sorted by phylogenetic grouping, those of 18 of 34 multiple sclerosis patients ended up in one related-CDR3 cluster, a possible signature.

This clonotype was picked up many times. What it binds is not known. From 15-18 subjects, every sequencing run obtained over 170 million TCR-beta sequences. A single record per CDR3 protein comes from TCRdb applying MiXCR to the 5' RACE reads. The sample shows about 66,000 distinct CDR3 sequences, 4.5% of them seen only once. This CDR3 is 13 amino acids long. Looked up from germline, CDR1 is MNHEY and CDR2 is SVGAGI. Trimming removed 4 bases from V and 6 bases from J, with 13 bases in between. The chain joins TRBV6-5 to TRBJ2-7; the D gene is possibly TRBD2 (7 bases). The sample consisted of PBMCs. The clonotype comes from a man younger than 45 with multiple sclerosis. CDR3 sequence (DNA): TGTGCCAGCAGTTTGGCAGGGGAGGGCGAGCAGTACTTC. Its protein product is CASSLAGEGEQYF.